The 11 T cell receptor beta chains below all came from one sample that was sequenced in a study of blood T cell repertoires in COVID-19. The table came from immunoSEQ multiplex PCR; TCRdb's copy has only in-frame clones and leaves some out. The data contain around 260,000 clones, approximately 87% of them singletons. Material for sequencing was peripheral blood. These TCRs come from a woman aged 35 to 49 who had recovered from COVID-19.

The V call is TRBV27, the J call TRBJ1-6; D is unclear. Trimming stripped 3 bases from V and 0 bases from J, with 6 bases between. CDR1 MNHEY and CDR2 SMNVEV come from the germline V gene (reference sequence). The CDR3 consists of 15 residues. The CDR3 sequence is CASSFLGSYNSPLHF. CDR3 DNA sequence: TGTGCCAGCAGTTTCCTCGGCTCCTATAATTCACCCCTCCACTTT.

The chain carries TRBV6-1 and TRBJ2-1, with 8 bases fitting TRBD2. Germline trimming cut 0 bases from V and 6 bases from J; bases unmatched to any gene: 1. In germline, CDR1 is MNHNS, CDR2 SASEGT. The CDR3 loop spans 14 amino acids. As DNA, the CDR3 is TGTGCCAGCAGTGAAGCCGGGACTAGCAATGAGCAGTTCTTC. This gives the protein CASSEAGTSNEQFF.

This clone has only one observation. The chain combines TRBV2 with TRBJ2-7; 9 nucleotides agree with TRBD1. Germline lookup yields CDR1 SNHLY and CDR2 FYNNEI. The CDR3 consists of 15 residues. After removal of 3 bases from V and 5 bases from J, the junction contained 8 bases not matched to a gene. The CDR3 loop reads CASSDRGQGRNEQYF. The DNA for the CDR3 is TGTGCCAGCAGTGACAGGGGACAGGGAAGGAACGAGCAGTACTTC.

The chain carries TRBV27 and TRBJ1-1; D is unclear. V lost 6 bases to trimming and J lost 4 bases, with 21 bases between them. CDR1 is MNHEY, CDR2 SMNVEV, per germline (reference sequence). CDR3 length equals 16 residues. The CDR3: CASSLGRVGRITEAFF. CDR3 DNA sequence: TGTGCCAGCAGCCTCGGGAGGGTTGGTAGAATCACTGAAGCTTTCTTT.

The genes are TRBV24-1 and TRBJ2-2, with TRBD2 as a possible D gene (5 bases). With 5 bases removed from V and 4 bases from J, the gap between germline ends came to 10 bases. CDR1 and CDR2 (germline): KGHDR, SFDVKD. This CDR3 is 14 amino acids long. CDR3 nucleotides: TGTGCCACCAGTGCTATTGGAGGCACCGGGGAGCTGTTTTTT. It is translated as CATSAIGGTGELFF.

The gene calls are TRBV30 and TRBJ1-1, with D unresolved. Germline V gene data show CDR1 as GTSNPN and CDR2 as SVGIG (reference sequence). With 2 bases removed from V and 6 bases from J, the gap between germline ends came to 16 bases. The CDR3 has 14 residues. CDR3 bases: TGTGCCTGGAGTCTCGGGATAACCGGGGCTGAAGCTTTCTTT. Its protein product is CAWSLGITGAEAFF. The full variable domain, completed using reference TRBV30 and TRBJ1-1, is SQTIHQWPATLVQPVGSPLSLECTVEGTSNPNLYWYRQAAGRGLQLLFYSVGIGQISSEVPQNLSASRPQDRQFILSSKKLLLSDSGFYLCAWSLGITGAEAFFGQGTRLTVV.

The chain links TRBV10-2 to TRBJ1-1; D not resolved. With 6 bases removed from V and 7 bases from J, the gap between germline ends came to 12 bases. The CDR3 has 12 residues. CDR1 WSHSY and CDR2 SAAADI come from the germline V gene. CDR3 protein: CASSLLIHEAFF. The CDR3, as DNA: TGCGCCAGCAGCCTACTTATCCATGAAGCTTTCTTT.

The chain employs TRBV19 and TRBJ2-3; TRBD2 is a possible D gene (5 bases). Trimming took 7 bases from V and 6 from J, leaving 11 bases between them. Germline V gene sequence: CDR1 LNHDA, CDR2 SQIVND (reference sequence). The CDR3 has 12 residues. DNA of the CDR3: TGTGCCAGTAAGCTATCGGGGGATACGCAGTATTTT. Translation gives CASKLSGDTQYF. Combining the CDR3 with reference TRBV19 and TRBJ2-3 gives the whole variable domain DGGITQSPKYLFRKEGQNVTLSCEQNLNHDAMYWYRQDPGQGLRLIYYSQIVNDFQKGDIAEGYSVSREKKESFPLTVTSAQKNPTAFYLCASKLSGDTQYFGPGTRLTVL.

The CDR3 here is CASSFQQGELFF. CDR3 DNA sequence: TGCGCCAGCAGCTTCCAACAGGGGGAACTGTTTTTT. The gene calls are TRBV5-1 and TRBJ1-4, with 8 positions matching TRBD1. CDR1 is SGHRS, CDR2 YFSETQ, per germline. Trimming removed 2 bases from V and 12 bases from J; junction bases left unmatched: 3. The CDR3 totals 12 residues.

V usage is TRBV7-9 and J usage is TRBJ1-6; 9 bases match TRBD1. CDR1 is SEHNR, CDR2 FQNEAQ, per germline (reference sequence). This CDR3 spans 15 amino acids. V was clipped by 5 bases and J by 10 bases; unmatched bases: 9. CDR3 sequence (DNA): TGTGCCAGCAGCCAACAGGGGGCAACTACGTCACCCCTCCACTTT. Translation gives CASSQQGATTSPLHF.

V is TRBV6-5 and J is TRBJ1-2, with TRBD1 as a possible D gene (5 bases). CDR1 is MNHEY and CDR2 is SVGAGI in the germline V gene. The CDR3 has 15 amino acids. With 5 bases removed from V and 4 bases from J, the gap between germline ends came to 17 bases. The CDR3 loop reads CASSTTGTNIYGYTF. The CDR3 coding sequence is TGTGCCAGCAGTACAACCGGGACTAATATCTATGGCTACACCTTC.